One sample yielded the 2 T cell receptor beta chains listed below, sequenced in a study of blood T cell repertoires in COVID-19. TCRdb's table, derived via immunoSEQ multiplex PCR, lists solely in-frame clones and lacks some. The sample carries about 160,000 clones, around four fifths recorded once. Sequenced input: PBMCs or T cells enriched from blood (not recorded which). The receptors were gathered from a woman in her forties or fifties in a cohort exposed to, infected with or recovered from COVID-19 (not recorded which).

The CDR3 DNA reads TGTGCCATTACCAGCGCCAGCGGGGCCTACGAGCAGTACTTC. Encoded protein: CAITSASGAYEQYF. The chain links TRBV6-5 to TRBJ2-7, with 7 bases matching TRBD2. The junction had 11 bases not matched to a gene; V was cut back by 10 bases and J by 2 bases. The CDR3 covers 14 residues. Per the germline V gene, CDR1 is MNHEY and CDR2 is SVGAGI.

This rearrangement joins TRBV9 to TRBJ2-2, with D hard to call. CDR1 is SGDLS, CDR2 YYNGEE, per germline. There are 15 residues in the CDR3. V lost 0 bases and J 2 bases, leaving 8 bases between the germline ends. CDR3 bases: TGTGCCAGCAGCGTAGCGCACAGAAACACCGGGGAGCTGTTTTTT. Translating it yields CASSVAHRNTGELFF.